This T cell receptor beta chain is from a study of blood T cell repertoires in COVID-19. Study-wide background: In each case, the material was cDNA or gDNA derived from T cells, B-cell-depleted T cells, or PBMCs.

Profiled with immunoSEQ multiplex PCR; TCRdb holds only in-frame clones, not every one. Of a few hundred thousand clones detected, about 80% appear once; the ten largest clones hold 2.5% to 4%. The CDR3 contains 17 residues. The germline V gene has CDR1 ENHRY and CDR2 SYGVKD. The V and J ends lost 2 bases and 1 base, in that order; junction bases with no gene match: 6. V is TRBV10-3 and J is TRBJ2-2; 8 positions match TRBD2. The sample comprised peripheral blood. The TCR originated in a woman of 80 years or more with acute or convalescent COVID-19. Written as DNA, the CDR3 is TGTGCCATCAGTGAGGCCCGGGGGGGGATGAACACCGGGGAGCTGTTTTTT. This translates into CAISEARGGMNTGELFF.